A selection of T cell receptor beta chains follows, all from one sample in a study of cytomegalovirus exposure and HLA in healthy donors. Data came from immunoSEQ multiplex PCR; TCRdb stores just in-frame clones and leaves some out. The sample totals approximately 120,000 clones. The sample comprised PBMCs. The receptors were sampled from a man aged 30 to 45 in good health and CMV-seronegative. Both conserved end residues are part of each CDR3. D genes are given only for firm matches.

J gene,V gene,D gene,CDR3 protein,CDR3 DNA
TRBJ2-1,TRBV30,TRBD2,CAYLAGGWGNEQFF,TGTGCCTACCTAGCGGGAGGTTGGGGTAATGAGCAGTTCTTC
TRBJ1-6,TRBV30,-,CAWTLDRFYNSPLHF,TGTGCCTGGACCCTGGACAGATTTTATAATTCACCCCTCCACTTT
TRBJ1-2,TRBV7-2,TRBD1,CASTGQTGTGGGIYGYTF,TGTGCCAGCACCGGACAGACAGGGACAGGGGGCGGCATCTATGGCTACACCTTC
TRBJ2-1,TRBV19,TRBD2,CASSTDLAGGLYYNEQFF,TGTGCCAGTAGTACTGACCTAGCGGGAGGCCTTTACTACAATGAGCAGTTCTTC
TRBJ2-7,TRBV7-8,-,CASSLELGSYEQYF,TGTGCCAGCAGCTTAGAACTAGGAAGCTACGAGCAGTACTTC
TRBJ2-2,TRBV5-1,-,CASSRGAGNTGELFF,TGCGCCAGCAGCAGAGGAGCGGGGAACACCGGGGAGCTGTTTTTT
TRBJ2-2,TRBV2,-,CASSHRTRTNTGELFF,TGTGCCAGCAGCCATAGGACAAGAACGAACACCGGGGAGCTGTTTTTT
TRBJ2-5,TRBV10-2,-,CASSESGAPGQETQYF,TGCGCCAGCAGTGAGTCTGGCGCGCCGGGACAAGAGACCCAGTACTTC
TRBJ2-2,TRBV10-1,TRBD1,CASPETGENTGELFF,TGCGCCAGCCCTGAGACAGGGGAAAACACCGGGGAGCTGTTTTTT
TRBJ2-6,TRBV28,TRBD1,CASRPYDRGSGANVLTF,TGTGCCAGCAGACCTTATGACAGGGGGTCTGGGGCCAACGTCCTGACTTTC
TRBJ2-3,TRBV27,TRBD1,CASSLTTGNTQYF,TGTGCCAGCAGTTTAACGACAGGGAATACGCAGTATTTT
TRBJ2-7,TRBV11-1,TRBD1,CASSTRQGQWYEQYF,TGTGCCAGCAGCACCCGACAGGGACAGTGGTACGAGCAGTACTTC
TRBJ2-1,TRBV15,TRBD2,CATGPGTSGYNEQFF,TGTGCCACTGGACCAGGGACTAGCGGATACAATGAGCAGTTCTTC
TRBJ1-5,TRBV15,TRBD1,CATSRDLGTENQPQHF,TGTGCCACCAGCAGAGACCTCGGGACAGAAAATCAGCCCCAGCATTTT
TRBJ2-2,TRBV7-7,-,CASRGAGDGELFF,TGTGCTAGCAGGGGCGCCGGGGACGGGGAGCTGTTTTTT
TRBJ2-7,TRBV27,TRBD1,CASSLSDRHEQYF,TGTGCCAGCAGTTTATCGGACAGGCACGAGCAGTACTTC
TRBJ2-3,TRBV5-1,-,CASTPTTGPTQYF,TGCGCCAGCACCCCGACCACAGGGCCCACGCAGTATTTT
TRBJ1-1,TRBV7-2,-,CASSPTQQGTEAFF,TGTGCCAGCAGCCCAACCCAACAGGGCACGGAAGCTTTCTTT
TRBJ2-3,TRBV7-2,-,CASRSSTDTQYF,TGTGCCAGCCGTAGTAGCACAGATACGCAGTATTTT
TRBJ1-1,TRBV4-3,-,CASSHSDSYTEAFF,TGCGCCAGCAGCCACTCGGACAGTTACACTGAAGCTTTCTTT
TRBJ1-1,TRBV29-1,-,CSVWDTNTEAFF,TGCAGCGTTTGGGACACGAACACTGAAGCTTTCTTT
TRBJ1-2,TRBV6-4,TRBD1,CASSDSPDRSYGYTF,TGTGCCAGCAGTGACTCTCCGGACAGGAGCTATGGCTACACCTTC
TRBJ1-2,TRBV2,-,CASSYSYGYTF,TGTGCCAGCAGCTACAGTTATGGCTACACCTTC
TRBJ2-3,TRBV5-1,TRBD2,CASSREGTSPSRGVADTQYF,TGCGCCAGCAGCCGAGAAGGGACTAGCCCATCTCGAGGGGTTGCAGATACGCAGTATTTT
TRBJ2-1,TRBV11-2,-,CASSQTGGEYEQFF,TGTGCCAGCAGCCAAACCGGGGGTGAGTATGAGCAGTTCTTC
TRBJ1-2,TRBV5-4,-,CASSSPQKGGVYGYTF,TGTGCCAGCAGCTCGCCCCAAAAGGGCGGGGTTTATGGCTACACCTTC
TRBJ1-1,TRBV19,-,CATRPGSVRTEAFF,TGTGCCACTAGACCTGGGAGCGTTCGAACTGAAGCTTTCTTT
TRBJ2-7,TRBV5-1,TRBD2,CASSLPGTSGTSEQYF,TGCGCCAGCAGCTTGCCGGGGACTAGCGGGACGTCCGAGCAGTACTTC
TRBJ2-1,TRBV4-1,-,CASSPEGDEQFF,TGCGCCAGCAGCCCCGAGGGGGATGAGCAGTTCTTC
TRBJ2-1,TRBV7-6,TRBD2,CASSSQREVYYNEQFF,TGTGCCAGCAGCTCGCAGCGGGAGGTATACTACAATGAGCAGTTCTTC
TRBJ2-7,TRBV28,-,CASSFREYYEQYF,TGTGCCAGCAGTTTCCGAGAATACTACGAGCAGTACTTC
TRBJ2-7,TRBV27,-,CASSPRGHEQYF,TGTGCCAGCAGCCCTCGGGGTCACGAGCAGTACTTC
TRBJ2-3,TRBV7-2,-,CASSLAEEDTQYF,TGTGCCAGCAGCTTAGCGGAGGAAGATACGCAGTATTTT
TRBJ2-1,TRBV5-1,-,CASREGGPVNEQFF,TGCGCCAGCAGAGAGGGAGGCCCGGTAAATGAGCAGTTCTTC
TRBJ1-2,TRBV28,TRBD1,CASVSLQGGAGSYGYTF,TGTGCCAGCGTTTCCCTACAGGGGGGCGCCGGTTCCTATGGCTACACCTTC
TRBJ2-3,TRBV27,TRBD1,CASSHDHRTGGRTDTQYF,TGTGCCAGCAGCCACGATCACCGGACAGGGGGGCGCACAGATACGCAGTATTTT
TRBJ2-7,TRBV7-2,TRBD2,CASSPPGVLLAGSYEQYF,TGTGCCAGCAGCCCCCCCGGGGTCTTGCTAGCGGGATCTTACGAGCAGTACTTC
TRBJ2-6,TRBV7-3,-,CASSSTGANVLTF,TGTGCCAGCAGCTCCACTGGGGCCAACGTCCTGACTTTC
TRBJ2-2,TRBV9,TRBD1,CASSEDREPGELFF,TGTGCCAGCAGCGAGGACAGGGAGCCCGGGGAGCTGTTTTTT
TRBJ1-2,TRBV28,TRBD1,CASSPGQGDGYTF,TGTGCCAGCAGTCCGGGACAGGGCGATGGCTACACCTTC
TRBJ1-1,TRBV7-9,-,CASSPQENTEAFF,TGTGCCAGCAGCCCTCAGGAGAACACTGAAGCTTTCTTT
TRBJ1-2,TRBV4-1,TRBD1,CASSQRQGDVYGYTF,TGCGCCAGCAGCCAGAGACAGGGGGACGTTTACGGCTACACCTTC
TRBJ2-1,TRBV11-2,TRBD2,CASSLTSGGDEQFF,TGTGCCAGCAGCTTAACTAGCGGAGGAGATGAGCAGTTCTTC
TRBJ2-5,TRBV19,TRBD1,CASSRQGGETQYF,TGTGCCAGTAGCCGACAGGGGGGGGAGACCCAGTACTTC
TRBJ1-5,TRBV27,TRBD1,CASTPGTGGENQPQHF,TGTGCCAGCACCCCCGGTACAGGGGGTGAAAATCAGCCCCAGCATTTT
TRBJ2-7,TRBV4-3,TRBD2,CASSQWTSGIYEQYF,TGCGCCAGCAGCCAATGGACTAGCGGGATCTACGAGCAGTACTTC
TRBJ1-5,TRBV27,-,CASSLRLGQPQHF,TGTGCCAGCAGTTTGCGGTTGGGTCAGCCCCAGCATTTT
TRBJ1-1,TRBV6-6,-,CASSSIRVGITEAFF,TGTGCCAGCAGTTCTATCAGGGTGGGGATCACTGAAGCTTTCTTT
TRBJ2-3,TRBV7-3,TRBD2,CASSLGLAGDIDTQYF,TGTGCCAGCAGCTTAGGGCTAGCGGGAGATATCGATACGCAGTATTTT
TRBJ2-3,TRBV29-1,TRBD2,CSLSSGRRDTQYF,TGCAGCCTTTCTAGCGGGAGAAGGGATACGCAGTATTTT